This TCR beta chain was captured in a study of prognosis after radiotherapy for stage I lung cancer. About the research overall: The period between April 2018 and January 2019 saw the enrollment of stage I non-small cell lung cancer patients.

This clonotype was picked up many times. Germline assignment: CDR1 SNHLY and CDR2 FYNNEI. The CDR3 is 14 residues long. Trimming pared 3 bases from V and 1 base from J, leaving 9 bases between. The patients, who had no history of other malignancies and had received no prior chemotherapy or radiotherapy, were all found to be node-negative on CT and PET/CT. With two-round multiplex PCR, TCR beta CDR3 sequences were amplified from genomic DNA. Round-one PCR had primers specific to each TRBV and TRBJ gene. TCRdb redid the calling of the multiplex PCR reads with MiXCR, one entry per CDR3 protein. The table includes over 20,000 distinct CDR3 sequences, 36% detected once.

The TCR originated in a donor aged 50 or older with non-small cell lung cancer. The chain uses TRBV2 and TRBJ2-5, with D perhaps matching TRBD2 (6 bases). The source material was PBMCs, sampled before or after stereotactic body radiation therapy (not recorded which). The CDR3 DNA follows: TGTGCCAGCAGTGAGAACGGGGGCCAAGAGACCCAGTACTTC. Translation gives CASSENGGQETQYF.